This TCR beta chain was retrieved from a study of T-cell memory formation after mild COVID-19 (dated by TCRdb to about 2021). The study in broad terms: Most TCR sequence clusters were specific to one of the two donors. T-cell clones expanding and contracting after mild COVID-19 in a couple of donors were tracked by longitudinal TCRalpha and TCRbeta repertoire sequencing. The cohort was made up of two young adult volunteers, one female and one male, who were previously healthy.

The V and J ends are trimmed by 0 bases and 1 base, leaving 15 bases between them. The cysteine opens and the phenylalanine closes a CDR3 of 17 amino acids. Only the CDR3 part of the read is kept: 51 bases, read in frame from the first base. The CDR1 and CDR2 encoded by the germline V gene are MNHEY and SVGAGI. Instrument on record: Illumina NovaSeq 6000. cDNA libraries for TCRalpha and TCRbeta were prepared by 5'RACE using constant-segment primers, with sample barcodes and unique molecular identifiers added. Trizol reagent was used to extract RNA from every sample. Library amplification was performed in two PCR steps, and a second sample barcode and Illumina TruSeq adapters were introduced in the second step. Libraries were sequenced on an Illumina NovaSeq with 2 x 150 bp paired-end reads. Per the authors' processing: The reads were demultiplexed and collapsed into UMI-guided consensus sequences using migec v1.2.7. With mixcr v2.1.11, UMI consensuses were aligned to TRA and TRB V and J templates and assembled into clonotypes. Expanded or contracted clonotypes were those called significant by both edgeR and NoisET, with noise models trained on biological replicates. For edgeR calls, a false discovery rate-adjusted p below 0.01 and a log2 fold-change threshold of 1 were applied. As an exploratory analysis of dynamics, PCA with hierarchical clustering was applied to max-normalized trajectories of the 1000 most abundant clonotypes. Separately sequenced CD4+ and CD8+ repertoires were used to assign the CD4 or CD8 phenotype of responding clones. TCRdb took the public reads, trimmed them with fastp at Q25, ran MiXCR for clone calling and kept in-frame beta chains. Merged by CDR3 protein, the rows form single entries marked with the most common genes and DNA. The V and J calls and clone size are TCRdb's, not the authors'. The table for this sample lists about 210,000 distinct CDR3 sequences; 27% of them were counted only once. 10% to 12% of the sample comes from the top ten.

The full study reports these points: Contracting CD4+ clones turned up mainly in the CM and EM memory subsets, whereas EMRA was where CD8+ clones were enriched. Balanced CD4/CD8 phenotypes were observed for clones contracting from day 15 to 85, whereas a bias towards CD4+ was observed for a second wave of clones expanding from day 15 to 37. SARS-CoV-2 specificity was not confirmed for the second-wave clones peaking on day 37. Some responding clones were detected in pre-infection memory, which suggested that pre-existing cross-reactive memory T cells had joined the SARS-CoV-2 response. Only two mild cases were covered by the study, and larger cohorts that include severe cases with pre-infection samples were considered necessary.

Ficoll-Paque density gradient centrifugation was the method used to isolate PBMCs. Points on this clonotype: No antigen is known for it. No much larger clone is present one base from it, and per-base qualities are unavailable.

The sample was PBMCs or a T cell subset sorted from them (not recorded which). The sequence came from an adult woman who had mild COVID-19 (a few samples of this study predate the infection). The sample titles of this study are shuffled in the database, so cell type and time point are left out; the donor was told from shared clones. In this chain, TRBV6-5 is recombined with TRBJ1-1; no D gene is confidently identified. This receptor has the CDR3 CASSYSAGSRGNTEAFF. In nucleotides, the sequence is TGTGCCAGCAGTTACTCGGCGGGCTCGCGCGGGAACACTGAAGCTTTCTTT.